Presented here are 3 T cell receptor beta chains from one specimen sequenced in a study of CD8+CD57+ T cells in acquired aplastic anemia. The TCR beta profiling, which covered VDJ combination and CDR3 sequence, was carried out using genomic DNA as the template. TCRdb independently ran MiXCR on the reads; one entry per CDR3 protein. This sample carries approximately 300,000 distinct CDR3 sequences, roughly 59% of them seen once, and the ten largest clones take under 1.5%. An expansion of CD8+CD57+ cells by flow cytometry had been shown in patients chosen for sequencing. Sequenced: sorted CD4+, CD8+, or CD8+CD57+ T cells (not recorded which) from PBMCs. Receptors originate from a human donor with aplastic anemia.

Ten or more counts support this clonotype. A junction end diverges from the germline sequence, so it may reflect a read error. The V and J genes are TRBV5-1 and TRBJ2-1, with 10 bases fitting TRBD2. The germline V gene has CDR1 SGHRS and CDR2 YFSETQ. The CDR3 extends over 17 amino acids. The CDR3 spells CASIVATSGPSHNEQFF. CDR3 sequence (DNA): TGCGCCAGCATTGTGGCGACTAGCGGGCCCTCCCACAATGAGCAGTTCTTC.

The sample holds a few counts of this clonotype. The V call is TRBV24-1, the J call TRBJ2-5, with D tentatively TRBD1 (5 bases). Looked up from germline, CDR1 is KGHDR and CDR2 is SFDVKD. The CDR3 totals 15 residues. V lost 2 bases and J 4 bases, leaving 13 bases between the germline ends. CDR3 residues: CATSDSQVVGETQYF. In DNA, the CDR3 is TGTGCCACCAGTGATTCACAGGTGGTCGGAGAGACCCAGTACTTC.

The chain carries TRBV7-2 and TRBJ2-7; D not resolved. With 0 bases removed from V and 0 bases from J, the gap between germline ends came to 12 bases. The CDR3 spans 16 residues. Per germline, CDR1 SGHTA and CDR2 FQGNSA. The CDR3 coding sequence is TGTGCCAGCAGCTTAGCGGCTAGTGATATCTCCTACGAGCAGTACTTC. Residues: CASSLAASDISYEQYF. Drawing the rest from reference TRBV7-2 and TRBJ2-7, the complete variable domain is GAGVSQSPSNKVTEKGKDVELRCDPISGHTALYWYRQSLGQGLEFLIYFQGNSAPDKSGLPSDRFSAERTGGSVSTLTIQRTQQEDSAVYLCASSLAASDISYEQYFGPGTRLTVT.